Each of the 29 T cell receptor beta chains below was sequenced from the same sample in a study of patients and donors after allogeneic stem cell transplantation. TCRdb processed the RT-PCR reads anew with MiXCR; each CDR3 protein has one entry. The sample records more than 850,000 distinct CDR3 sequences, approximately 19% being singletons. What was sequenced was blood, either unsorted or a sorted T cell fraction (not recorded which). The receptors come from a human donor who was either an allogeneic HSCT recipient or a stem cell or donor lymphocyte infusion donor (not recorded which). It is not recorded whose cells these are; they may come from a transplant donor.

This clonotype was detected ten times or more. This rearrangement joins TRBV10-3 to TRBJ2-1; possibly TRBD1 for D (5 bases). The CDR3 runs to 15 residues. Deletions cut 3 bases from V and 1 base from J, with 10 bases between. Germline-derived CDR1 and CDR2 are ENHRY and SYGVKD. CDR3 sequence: CAISDPDKSYNEQFF. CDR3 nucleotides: TGTGCCATCAGTGACCCGGACAAATCCTACAATGAGCAGTTCTTC.

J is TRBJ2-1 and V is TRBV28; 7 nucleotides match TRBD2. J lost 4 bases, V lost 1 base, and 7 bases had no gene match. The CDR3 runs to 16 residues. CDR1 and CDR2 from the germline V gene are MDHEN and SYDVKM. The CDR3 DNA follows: TGTGCCAGCAGTTTATTTGGCGGGGGTCTTTACAATGAGCAGTTCTTC. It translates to CASSLFGGGLYNEQFF.

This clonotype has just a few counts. The CDR3 coding sequence is TGTGCCAGCAGCGTAACAGGGAGTGAAAAACTGTTTTTT. Its protein product is CASSVTGSEKLFF. The chain recombines TRBV9 with TRBJ1-4; maybe TRBD1 (6 bases). Germline CDR1 is SGDLS and CDR2 is YYNGEE. Trimming removed 1 base at V and 7 bases at J, with 8 bases between. The CDR3 loop spans 13 amino acids.

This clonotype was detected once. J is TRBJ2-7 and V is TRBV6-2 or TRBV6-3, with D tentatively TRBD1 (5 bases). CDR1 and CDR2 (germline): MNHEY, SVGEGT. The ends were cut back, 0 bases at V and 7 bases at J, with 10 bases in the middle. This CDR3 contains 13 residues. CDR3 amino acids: CASSYSRRGEQYF. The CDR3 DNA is TGTGCCAGCAGTTACTCGAGAAGGGGTGAGCAGTACTTC.

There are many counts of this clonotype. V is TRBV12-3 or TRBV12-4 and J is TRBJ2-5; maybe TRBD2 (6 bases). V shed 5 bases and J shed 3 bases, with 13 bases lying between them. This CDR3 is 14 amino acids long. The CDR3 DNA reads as TGTGCCAGCAGTGAAGAGCGGGTAAAAGAGACCCAGTACTTC. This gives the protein CASSEERVKETQYF.

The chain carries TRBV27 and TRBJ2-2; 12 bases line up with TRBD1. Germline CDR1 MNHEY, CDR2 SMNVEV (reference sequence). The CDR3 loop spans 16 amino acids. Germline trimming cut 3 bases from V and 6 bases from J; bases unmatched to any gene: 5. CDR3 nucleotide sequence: TGTGCCAGCAGTTTTGCGGGACAGGGGGCTTCCGGGGAGCTGTTTTTT. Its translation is CASSFAGQGASGELFF.

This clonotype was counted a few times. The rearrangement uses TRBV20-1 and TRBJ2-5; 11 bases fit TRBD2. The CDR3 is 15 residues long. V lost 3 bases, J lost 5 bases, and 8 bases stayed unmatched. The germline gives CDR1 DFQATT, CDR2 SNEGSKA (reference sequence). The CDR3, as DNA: TGCAGTGCTAGGGATAGCGGGGGGGCCTTGGAGACCCAGTACTTC. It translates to CSARDSGGALETQYF.

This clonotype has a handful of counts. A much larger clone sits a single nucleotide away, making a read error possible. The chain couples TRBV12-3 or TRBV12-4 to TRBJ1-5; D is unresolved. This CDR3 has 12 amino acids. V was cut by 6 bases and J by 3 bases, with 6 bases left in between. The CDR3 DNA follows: TGTGCCAGCAGCGCGGACAATCAGCCCCAGCATTTT. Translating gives CASSADNQPQHF.

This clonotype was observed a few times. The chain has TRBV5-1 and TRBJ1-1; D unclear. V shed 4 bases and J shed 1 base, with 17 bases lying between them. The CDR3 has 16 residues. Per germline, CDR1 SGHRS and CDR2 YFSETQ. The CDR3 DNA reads TGCGCCAGCAGCCCTTCCCAGCGGGGTCGGAACACTGAAGCTTTCTTT. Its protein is CASSPSQRGRNTEAFF.

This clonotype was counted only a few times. The CDR3 protein is CASRLQGGSVPYEQYF. The CDR3 DNA is TGTGCCAGCAGACTACAGGGAGGGAGTGTTCCCTACGAGCAGTACTTC. The chain combines TRBV6-1 with TRBJ2-7; maybe TRBD2 (7 bases). CDR3 length: 16 residues. The germline V gene has CDR1 MNHNS and CDR2 SASEGT. V was clipped by 6 bases and J by 2 bases, with 20 bases between them.

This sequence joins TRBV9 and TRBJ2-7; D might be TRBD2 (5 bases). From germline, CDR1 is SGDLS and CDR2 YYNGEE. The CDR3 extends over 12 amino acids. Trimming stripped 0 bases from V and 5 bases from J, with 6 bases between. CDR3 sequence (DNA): TGTGCCAGCAGCGTAGCCGGGAACGAGCAGTACTTC. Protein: CASSVAGNEQYF.

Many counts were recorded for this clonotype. Here the CDR3 reads CASSVRNEQYF. The CDR3 bases are TGTGCCAGCAGTGTGCGGAACGAGCAGTACTTC. The chain has TRBV2 and TRBJ2-7; D remains ambiguous. The CDR3 extends over 11 amino acids. V shed 4 bases and J shed 5 bases, with 6 bases lying between them. Germline V lookup: CDR1 SNHLY, CDR2 FYNNEI.

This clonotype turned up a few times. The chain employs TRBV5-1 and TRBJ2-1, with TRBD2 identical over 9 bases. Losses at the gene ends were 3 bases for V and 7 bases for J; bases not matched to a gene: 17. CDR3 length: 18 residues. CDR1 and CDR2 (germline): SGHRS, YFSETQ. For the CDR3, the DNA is TGCGCCAGCAGCTCCCGTCCAGCGGGAGGAAGTTATGCAAATGAGCAGTTCTTC. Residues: CASSSRPAGGSYANEQFF.

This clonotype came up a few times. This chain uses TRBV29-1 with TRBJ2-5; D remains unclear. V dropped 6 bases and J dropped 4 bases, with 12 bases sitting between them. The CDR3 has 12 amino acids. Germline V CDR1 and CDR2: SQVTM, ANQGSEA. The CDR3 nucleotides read TGCAGCGTGCTCGTAGGGCGAGAGACCCAGTACTTC. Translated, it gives CSVLVGRETQYF.

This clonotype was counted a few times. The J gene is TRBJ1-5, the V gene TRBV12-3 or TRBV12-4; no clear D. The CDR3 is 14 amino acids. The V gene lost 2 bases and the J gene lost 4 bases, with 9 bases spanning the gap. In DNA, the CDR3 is TGTGCCAGCAGTTTAATGGGCTTAAATCAGCCCCAGCATTTT. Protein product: CASSLMGLNQPQHF.

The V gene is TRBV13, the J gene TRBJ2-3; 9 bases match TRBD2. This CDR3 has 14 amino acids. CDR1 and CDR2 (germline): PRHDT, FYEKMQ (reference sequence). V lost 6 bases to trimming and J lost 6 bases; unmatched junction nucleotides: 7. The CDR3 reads CASRLAAGGDTQYF. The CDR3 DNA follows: TGTGCCAGCAGGCTGGCAGCGGGGGGTGATACGCAGTATTTT.

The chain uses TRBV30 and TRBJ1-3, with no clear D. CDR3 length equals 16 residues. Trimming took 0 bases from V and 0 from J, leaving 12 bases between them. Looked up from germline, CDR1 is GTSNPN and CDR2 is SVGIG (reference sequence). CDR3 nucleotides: TGTGCCTGGAGTGTCGGTCTCACTCCCTCTGGAAACACCATATATTTT. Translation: CAWSVGLTPSGNTIYF.

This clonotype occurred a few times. CDR3 sequence: CSARDMGGLGNTIYF. Here the CDR3 DNA reads TGCAGTGCTAGAGATATGGGGGGGCTCGGAAACACCATATATTTT. The chain employs TRBV20-1 and TRBJ1-3; possibly TRBD1 for D (6 bases). Germline V gene sequence: CDR1 DFQATT, CDR2 SNEGSKA (reference sequence). V dropped 0 bases and J dropped 4 bases, with 13 bases sitting between them. This CDR3 has 15 residues.

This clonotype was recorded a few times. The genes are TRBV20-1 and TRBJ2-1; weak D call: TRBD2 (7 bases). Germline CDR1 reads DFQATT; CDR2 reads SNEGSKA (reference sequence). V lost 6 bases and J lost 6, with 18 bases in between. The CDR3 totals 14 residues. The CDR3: CSASQGGGTNEQFF. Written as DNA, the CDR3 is TGCAGTGCGTCTCAAGGGGGGGGAACCAATGAGCAGTTCTTC.

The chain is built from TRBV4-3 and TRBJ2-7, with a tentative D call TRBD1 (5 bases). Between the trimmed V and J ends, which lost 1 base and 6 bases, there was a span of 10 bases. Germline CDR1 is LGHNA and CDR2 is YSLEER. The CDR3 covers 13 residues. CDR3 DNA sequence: TGCGCCAGCAGCCAAGCGCCAGGGCCCGAGCAGTACTTC. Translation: CASSQAPGPEQYF.

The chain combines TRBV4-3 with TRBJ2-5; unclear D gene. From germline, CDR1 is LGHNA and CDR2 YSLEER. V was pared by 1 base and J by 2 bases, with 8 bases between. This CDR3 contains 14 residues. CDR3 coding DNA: TGCGCCAGCAGCCAAGCCCAGCGTCAAGAGACCCAGTACTTC. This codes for CASSQAQRQETQYF.

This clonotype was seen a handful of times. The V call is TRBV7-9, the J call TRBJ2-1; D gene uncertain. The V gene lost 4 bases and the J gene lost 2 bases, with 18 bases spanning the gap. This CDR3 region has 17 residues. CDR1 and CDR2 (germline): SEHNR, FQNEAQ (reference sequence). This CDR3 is CASSSRATLGTYNEQFF. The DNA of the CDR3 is TGTGCCAGCAGCTCCCGGGCTACGCTCGGTACCTACAATGAGCAGTTCTTC.

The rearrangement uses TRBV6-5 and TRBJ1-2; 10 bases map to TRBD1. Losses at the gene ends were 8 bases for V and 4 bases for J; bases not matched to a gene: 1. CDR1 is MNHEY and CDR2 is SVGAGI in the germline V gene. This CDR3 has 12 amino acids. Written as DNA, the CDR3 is TGTGCCAGCGGGGACAGGGGCTATGGCTACACCTTC. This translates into CASGDRGYGYTF.

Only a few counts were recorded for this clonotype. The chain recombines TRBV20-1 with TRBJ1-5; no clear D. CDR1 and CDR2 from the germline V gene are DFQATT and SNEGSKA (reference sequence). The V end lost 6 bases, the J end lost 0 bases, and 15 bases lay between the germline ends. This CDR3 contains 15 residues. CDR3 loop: CSAEDGGFSNQPQHF. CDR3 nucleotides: TGCAGTGCAGAAGATGGAGGTTTTAGCAATCAGCCCCAGCATTTT.

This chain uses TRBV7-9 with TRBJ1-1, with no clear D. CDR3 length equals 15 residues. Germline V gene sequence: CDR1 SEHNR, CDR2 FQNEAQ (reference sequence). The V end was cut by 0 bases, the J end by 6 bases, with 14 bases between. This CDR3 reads CASSLAMGINAEAFF. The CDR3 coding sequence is TGTGCCAGCAGCTTAGCTATGGGGATTAACGCTGAAGCTTTCTTT.

The CDR3 is CSAPGFGTSGDTQYF. In DNA form, the CDR3 reads TGCAGTGCTCCAGGATTTGGGACTAGCGGGGATACGCAGTATTTT. The V and J genes are TRBV20-1 and TRBJ2-3, with 12 bases fitting TRBD2. This CDR3 spans 15 amino acids. Germline V gene lookup returns CDR1 DFQATT and CDR2 SNEGSKA (reference sequence). V lost 5 bases and J lost 6; bases outside the gene matches: 9.

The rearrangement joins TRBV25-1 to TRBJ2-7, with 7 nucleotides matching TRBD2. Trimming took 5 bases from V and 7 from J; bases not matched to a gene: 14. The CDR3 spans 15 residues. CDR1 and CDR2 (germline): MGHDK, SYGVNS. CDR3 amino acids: CASSPIQRDALEQYF. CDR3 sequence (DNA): TGTGCCAGCAGTCCAATTCAGCGGGACGCCCTGGAGCAGTACTTC.

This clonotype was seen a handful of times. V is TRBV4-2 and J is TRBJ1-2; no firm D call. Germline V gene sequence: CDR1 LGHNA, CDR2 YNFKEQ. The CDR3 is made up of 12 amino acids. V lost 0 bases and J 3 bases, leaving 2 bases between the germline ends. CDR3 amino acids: CASSQEDYGYTF. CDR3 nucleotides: TGTGCCAGCAGCCAAGAAGACTATGGCTACACCTTC.

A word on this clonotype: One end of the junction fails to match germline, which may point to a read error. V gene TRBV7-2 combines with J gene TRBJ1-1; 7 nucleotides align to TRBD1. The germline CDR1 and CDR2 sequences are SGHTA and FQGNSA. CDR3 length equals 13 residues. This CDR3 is CPSRGTVNTEAFF. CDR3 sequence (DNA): TGTCCCAGCAGAGGGACAGTGAACACTGAAGCTTTCTTT.